This entry features one T cell receptor beta chain sequence. This CDR3 has 15 residues. CDR1 and CDR2 (germline): LGHDT, YNNKEL (reference sequence). V lost 3 bases and J 10 bases, leaving 21 bases between the germline ends. The data stem from a study of blood T cell repertoires in COVID-19. Turning to the study itself: The origin of the acute and convalescent COVID-19 samples was the United States, Italy and Spain. Sources were T cells, B-cell-depleted T cells, or PBMCs; the material itself was cDNA or gDNA.

Under the authors' procedure: Quantification of nucleated cells was approximated via reference gene primer amplification. Here immunoSEQ multiplex PCR was the method, and the copy in TCRdb shows in-frame clones only, minus some. The DNA gave D and trimming, while V, J and clone size come from that table. Of approximately 250,000 clones listed, roughly 84% are singletons. The sequence came from a human donor in a cohort sampled during active COVID-19. Sequenced sample: peripheral blood. The rearrangement links TRBV3-1 (or the pseudogene TRBV3-2) to TRBJ1-1, with D perhaps matching TRBD1 (5 bases). The CDR3 DNA is TGTGCCAGCAGCCACCTAGGGCAGGGAAGGGGTGGAGCTTTCTTT. Amino acid sequence: CASSHLGQGRGGAFF.